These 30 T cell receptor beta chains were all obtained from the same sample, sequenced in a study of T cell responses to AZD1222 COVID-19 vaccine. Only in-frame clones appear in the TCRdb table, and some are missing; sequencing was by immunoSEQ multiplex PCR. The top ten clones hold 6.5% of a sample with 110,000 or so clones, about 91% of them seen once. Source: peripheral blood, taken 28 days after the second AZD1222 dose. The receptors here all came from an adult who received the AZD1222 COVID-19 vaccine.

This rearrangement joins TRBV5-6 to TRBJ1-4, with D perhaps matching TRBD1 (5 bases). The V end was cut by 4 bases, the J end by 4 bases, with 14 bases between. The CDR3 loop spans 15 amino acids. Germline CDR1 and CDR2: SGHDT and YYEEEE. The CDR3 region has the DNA TGTGCCAGCAGCGACGAGGGGCAGATTAATGAAAAACTGTTTTTT. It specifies CASSDEGQINEKLFF.

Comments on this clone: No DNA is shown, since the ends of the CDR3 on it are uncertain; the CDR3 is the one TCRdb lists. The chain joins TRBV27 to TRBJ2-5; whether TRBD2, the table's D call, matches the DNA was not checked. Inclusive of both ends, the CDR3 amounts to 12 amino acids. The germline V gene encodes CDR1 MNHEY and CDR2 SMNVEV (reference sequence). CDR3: CASGFGTGTTYF.

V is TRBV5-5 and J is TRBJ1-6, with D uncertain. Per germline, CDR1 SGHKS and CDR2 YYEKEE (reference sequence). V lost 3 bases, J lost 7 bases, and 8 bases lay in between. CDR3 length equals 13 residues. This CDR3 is CASSSGNNSPLHF. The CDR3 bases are TGTGCCAGCAGCTCCGGAAACAATTCACCCCTCCACTTT.

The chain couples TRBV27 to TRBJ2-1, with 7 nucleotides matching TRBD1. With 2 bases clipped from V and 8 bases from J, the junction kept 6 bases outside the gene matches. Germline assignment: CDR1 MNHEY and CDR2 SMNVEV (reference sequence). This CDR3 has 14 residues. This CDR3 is CASSLRRGGHEQFF. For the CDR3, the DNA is TGTGCCAGCAGTTTAAGGCGAGGGGGCCATGAGCAGTTCTTC.

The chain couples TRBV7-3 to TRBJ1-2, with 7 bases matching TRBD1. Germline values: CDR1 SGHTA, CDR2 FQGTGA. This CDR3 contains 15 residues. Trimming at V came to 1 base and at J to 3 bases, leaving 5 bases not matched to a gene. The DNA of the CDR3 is TGTGCCAGCAGCTTAAACGGGGACAGCTACTATGGCTACACCTTC. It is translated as CASSLNGDSYYGYTF.

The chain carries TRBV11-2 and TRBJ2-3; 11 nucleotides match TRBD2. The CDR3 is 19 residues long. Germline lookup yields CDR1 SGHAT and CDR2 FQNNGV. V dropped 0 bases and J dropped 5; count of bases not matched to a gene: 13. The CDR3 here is CASSLELAGGSGPRDTQYF. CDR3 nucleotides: TGTGCCAGCAGCTTAGAGCTAGCGGGGGGATCTGGGCCCAGAGATACGCAGTATTTT.

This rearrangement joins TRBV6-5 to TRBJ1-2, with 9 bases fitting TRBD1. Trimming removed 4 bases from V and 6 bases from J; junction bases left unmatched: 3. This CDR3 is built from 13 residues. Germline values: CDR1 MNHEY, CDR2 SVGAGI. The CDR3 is CASSLGQGNGYTF. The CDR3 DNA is TGTGCCAGCAGTTTGGGACAGGGAAATGGCTACACCTTC.

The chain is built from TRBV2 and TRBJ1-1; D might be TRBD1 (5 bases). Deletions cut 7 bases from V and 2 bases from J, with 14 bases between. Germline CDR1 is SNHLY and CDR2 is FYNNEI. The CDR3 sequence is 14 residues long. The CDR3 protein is CASNTQGTNTEAFF. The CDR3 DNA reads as TGTGCCAGCAATACTCAGGGTACAAACACTGAAGCTTTCTTT.

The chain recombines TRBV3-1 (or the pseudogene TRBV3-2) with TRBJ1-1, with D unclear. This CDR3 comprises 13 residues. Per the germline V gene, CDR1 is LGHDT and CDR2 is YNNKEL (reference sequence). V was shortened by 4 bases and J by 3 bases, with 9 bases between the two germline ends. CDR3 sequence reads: CASSLARDTEAFF. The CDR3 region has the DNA TGTGCCAGCAGCCTCGCCCGGGACACTGAAGCTTTCTTT.

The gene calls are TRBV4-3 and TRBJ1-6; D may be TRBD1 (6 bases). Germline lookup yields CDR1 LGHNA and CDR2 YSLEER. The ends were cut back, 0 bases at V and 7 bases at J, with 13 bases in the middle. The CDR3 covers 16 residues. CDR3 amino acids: CASSQEGHRENSPLHF. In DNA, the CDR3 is TGCGCCAGCAGCCAAGAGGGGCACAGGGAGAATTCACCCCTCCACTTT.

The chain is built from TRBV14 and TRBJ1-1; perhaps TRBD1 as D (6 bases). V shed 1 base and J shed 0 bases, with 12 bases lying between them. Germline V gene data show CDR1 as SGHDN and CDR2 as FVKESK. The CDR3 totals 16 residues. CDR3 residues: CASSQGTGILNTEAFF. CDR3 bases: TGTGCCAGCAGCCAAGGTACAGGGATCCTGAACACTGAAGCTTTCTTT.

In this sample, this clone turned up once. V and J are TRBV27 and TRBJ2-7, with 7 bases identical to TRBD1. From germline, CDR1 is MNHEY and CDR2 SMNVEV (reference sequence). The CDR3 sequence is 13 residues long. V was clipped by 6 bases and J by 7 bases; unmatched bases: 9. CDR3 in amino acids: CASRLQGVGEQYF. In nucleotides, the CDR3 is TGTGCCAGCAGGCTCCAGGGGGTAGGAGAGCAGTACTTC.

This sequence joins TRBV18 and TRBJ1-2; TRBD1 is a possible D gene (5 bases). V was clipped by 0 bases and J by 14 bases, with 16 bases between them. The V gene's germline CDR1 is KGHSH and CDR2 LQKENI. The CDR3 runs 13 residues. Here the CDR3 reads CASSPPSGRELTF. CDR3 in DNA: TGTGCCAGCTCACCACCGTCGGGCAGGGAACTAACCTTC.

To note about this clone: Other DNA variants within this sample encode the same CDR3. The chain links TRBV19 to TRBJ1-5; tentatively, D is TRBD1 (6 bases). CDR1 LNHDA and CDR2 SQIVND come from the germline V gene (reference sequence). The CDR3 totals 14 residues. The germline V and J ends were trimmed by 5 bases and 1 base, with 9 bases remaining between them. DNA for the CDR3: TGTGCCAGTAGTCTCCAGGGGAGCAATCAGCCCCAGCATTTT. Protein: CASSLQGSNQPQHF.

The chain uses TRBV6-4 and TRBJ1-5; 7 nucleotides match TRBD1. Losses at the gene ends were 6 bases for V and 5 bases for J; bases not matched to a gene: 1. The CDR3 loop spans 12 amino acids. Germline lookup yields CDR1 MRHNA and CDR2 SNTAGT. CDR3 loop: CASRGQDQPQHF. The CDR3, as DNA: TGTGCCAGCAGAGGACAGGATCAGCCCCAGCATTTT.

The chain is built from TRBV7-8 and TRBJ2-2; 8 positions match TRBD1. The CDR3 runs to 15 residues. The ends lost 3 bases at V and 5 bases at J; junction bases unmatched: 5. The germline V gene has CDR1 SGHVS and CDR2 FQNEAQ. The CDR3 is CASSFFNRGTGELFF. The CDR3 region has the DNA TGTGCCAGCAGCTTCTTTAACAGGGGGACCGGGGAGCTGTTTTTT.

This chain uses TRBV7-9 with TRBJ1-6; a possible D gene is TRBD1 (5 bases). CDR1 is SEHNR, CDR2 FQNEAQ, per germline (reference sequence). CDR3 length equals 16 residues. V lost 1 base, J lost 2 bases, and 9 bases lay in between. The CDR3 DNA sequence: TGTGCCAGCAGCTTAGGCCCAGGGACCTATAATTCACCCCTCCACTTT. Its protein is CASSLGPGTYNSPLHF.

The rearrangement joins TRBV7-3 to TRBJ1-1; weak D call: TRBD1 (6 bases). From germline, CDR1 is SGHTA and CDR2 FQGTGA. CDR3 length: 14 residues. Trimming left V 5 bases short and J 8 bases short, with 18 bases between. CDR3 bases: TGTGCCAGCAGCCCCGTAGGTGGGGGCGACGAAGCTTTCTTT. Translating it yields CASSPVGGGDEAFF. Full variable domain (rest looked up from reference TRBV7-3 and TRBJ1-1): GAGVSQTPSNKVTEKGKYVELRCDPISGHTALYWYRQSLGQGPEFLIYFQGTGAADDSGLPNDRFFAVRPEGSVSTLKIQRTERGDSAVYLCASSPVGGGDEAFFGQGTRLTVV.

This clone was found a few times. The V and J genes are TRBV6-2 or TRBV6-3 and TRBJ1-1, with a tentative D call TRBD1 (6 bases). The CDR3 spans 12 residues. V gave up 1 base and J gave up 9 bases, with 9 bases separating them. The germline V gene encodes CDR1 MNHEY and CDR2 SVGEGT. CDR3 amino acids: CASSYYQGKAFF. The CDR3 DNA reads TGTGCCAGCAGTTACTATCAGGGGAAAGCTTTCTTT.

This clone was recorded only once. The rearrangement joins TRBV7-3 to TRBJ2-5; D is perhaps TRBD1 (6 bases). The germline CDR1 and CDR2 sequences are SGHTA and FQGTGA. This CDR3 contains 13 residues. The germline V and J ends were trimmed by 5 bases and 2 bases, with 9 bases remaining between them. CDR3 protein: CASSRDKQETQYF. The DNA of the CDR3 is TGTGCCAGCAGCCGGGACAAACAAGAGACCCAGTACTTC.

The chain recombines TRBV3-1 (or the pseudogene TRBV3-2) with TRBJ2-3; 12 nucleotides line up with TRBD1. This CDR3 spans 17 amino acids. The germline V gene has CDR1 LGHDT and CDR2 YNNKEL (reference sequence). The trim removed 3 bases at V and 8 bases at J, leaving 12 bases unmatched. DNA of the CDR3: TGTGCCAGCAGCCAGATTCCGGGACAGGGGGCGTGGGGTACGCAGTATTTT. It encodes CASSQIPGQGAWGTQYF.

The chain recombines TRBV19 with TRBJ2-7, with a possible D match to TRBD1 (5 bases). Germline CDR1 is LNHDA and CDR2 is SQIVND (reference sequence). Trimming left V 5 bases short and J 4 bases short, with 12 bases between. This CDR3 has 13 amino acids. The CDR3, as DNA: TGTGCCAGTAGTTCCCAACAGGATTACGAGCAGTACTTC. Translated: CASSSQQDYEQYF.

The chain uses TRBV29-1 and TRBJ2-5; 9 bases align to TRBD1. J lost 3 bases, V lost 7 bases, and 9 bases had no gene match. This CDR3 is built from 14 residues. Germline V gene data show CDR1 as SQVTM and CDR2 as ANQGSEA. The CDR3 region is CSATGTGKKETQYF. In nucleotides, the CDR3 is TGCAGCGCAACCGGGACAGGGAAAAAAGAGACCCAGTACTTC.

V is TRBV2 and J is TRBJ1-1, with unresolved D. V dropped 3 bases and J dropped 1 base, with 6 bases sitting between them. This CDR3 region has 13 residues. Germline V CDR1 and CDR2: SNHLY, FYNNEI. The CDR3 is CASSDQENTEAFF. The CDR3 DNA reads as TGTGCCAGCAGTGATCAGGAGAACACTGAAGCTTTCTTT.

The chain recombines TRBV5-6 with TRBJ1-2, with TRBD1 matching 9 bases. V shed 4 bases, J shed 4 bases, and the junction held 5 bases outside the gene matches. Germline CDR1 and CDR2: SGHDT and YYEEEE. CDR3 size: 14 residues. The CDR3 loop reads CASSTRDRVYGYTF. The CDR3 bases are TGTGCCAGCAGCACCCGGGACAGGGTCTATGGCTACACCTTC.

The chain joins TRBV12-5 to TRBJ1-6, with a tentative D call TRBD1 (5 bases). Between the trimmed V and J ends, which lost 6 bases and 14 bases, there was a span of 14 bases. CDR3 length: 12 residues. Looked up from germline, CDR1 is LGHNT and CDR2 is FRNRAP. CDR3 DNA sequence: TGTGCTAGTGGGATGGCGGGGCGAACCCTCCACTTT. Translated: CASGMAGRTLHF.

The DNA of the CDR3 is TGTGCCAGCGAGGCAGGGACTACCTACGAGCAGTACTTC. Its translation is CASEAGTTYEQYF. V usage is TRBV6-5 and J usage is TRBJ2-7; 7 positions agree with TRBD2. The V gene's germline CDR1 is MNHEY and CDR2 SVGAGI. V lost 8 bases and J lost 2; bases outside the gene matches: 6. The CDR3 runs to 13 residues.

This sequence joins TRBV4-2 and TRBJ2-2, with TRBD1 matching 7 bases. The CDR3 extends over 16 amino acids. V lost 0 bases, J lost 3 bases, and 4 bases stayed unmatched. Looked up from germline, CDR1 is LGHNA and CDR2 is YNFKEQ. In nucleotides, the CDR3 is TGTGCCAGCAGCCAAGATCTACAGGGGTACACCGGGGAGCTGTTTTTT. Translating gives CASSQDLQGYTGELFF.

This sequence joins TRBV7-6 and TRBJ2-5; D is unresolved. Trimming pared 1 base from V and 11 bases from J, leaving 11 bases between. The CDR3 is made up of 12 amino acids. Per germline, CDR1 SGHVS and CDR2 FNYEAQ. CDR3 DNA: TGTGCCAGCAGCTTAGTCACCCCCGTTCAGTACTTC. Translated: CASSLVTPVQYF. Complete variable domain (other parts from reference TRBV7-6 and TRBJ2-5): GAGVSQSPRYKVTKRGQDVALRCDPISGHVSLYWYRQALGQGPEFLTYFNYEAQQDKSGLPNDRFSAERPEGSISTLTIQRTEQRDSAMYRCASSLVTPVQYFGPGTRLLVL.

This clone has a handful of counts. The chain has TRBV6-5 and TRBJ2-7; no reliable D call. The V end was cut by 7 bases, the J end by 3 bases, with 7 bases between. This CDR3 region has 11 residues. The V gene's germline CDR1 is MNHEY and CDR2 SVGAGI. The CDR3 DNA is TGTGCCAGCACGATAAACTACGAGCAGTACTTC. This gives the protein CASTINYEQYF.